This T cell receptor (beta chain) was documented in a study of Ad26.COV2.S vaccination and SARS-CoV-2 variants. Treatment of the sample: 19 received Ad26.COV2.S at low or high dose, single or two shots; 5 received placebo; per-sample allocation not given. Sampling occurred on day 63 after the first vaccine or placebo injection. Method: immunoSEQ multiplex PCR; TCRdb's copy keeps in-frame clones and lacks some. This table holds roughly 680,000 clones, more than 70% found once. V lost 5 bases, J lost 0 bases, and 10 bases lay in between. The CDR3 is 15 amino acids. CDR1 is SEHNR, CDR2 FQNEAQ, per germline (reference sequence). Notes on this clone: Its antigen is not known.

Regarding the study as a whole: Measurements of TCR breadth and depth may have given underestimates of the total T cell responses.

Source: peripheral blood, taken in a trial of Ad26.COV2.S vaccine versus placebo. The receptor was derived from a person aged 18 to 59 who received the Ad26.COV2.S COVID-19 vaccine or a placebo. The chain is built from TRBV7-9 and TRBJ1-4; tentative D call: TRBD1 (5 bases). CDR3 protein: CASSGATATNEKLFF. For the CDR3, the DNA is TGTGCCAGCAGCGGGGCCACTGCAACTAATGAAAAACTGTTTTTT.